This T cell receptor (beta chain) comes out of a study of Ad26.COV2.S vaccination and SARS-CoV-2 variants (TCRdb year 2021). In the study overall: Vaccine-arm donors came from COV1001, a multicentre, randomized, double-blind, placebo-controlled phase I-IIa trial of Ad26.COV2.S in healthy adults. Trial participants were randomized into five groups of five, in which low-dose or high-dose Ad26.COV2.S was given once or twice, or placebo was given on both occasions. Ad26.COV2.S was administered intramuscularly at 5 x 10^10 or 1 x 10^11 viral particles, either as a single shot or as two shots given 56 days apart. Throughout the experiments and outcome assessment, investigators stayed blinded to trial group allocation. TCRbeta repertoire sequencing served as the tool for gauging how specific and how broad the SARS-CoV-2-reactive T cell receptors were following Ad26.COV2.S vaccination. The TCR-sequenced set comprised about 30 samples: roughly 19 Ad26.COV2.S vaccine recipients, 5 placebo recipients and 8 SARS-CoV-2 convalescent individuals. What the study reported, not specific to this receptor: Higher spike-specific TCR breadth was observed in Ad26.COV2.S recipients than in placebo recipients (P = 0.0014). According to the authors, total T cell responses may have been underestimated by the TCR breadth and depth analyses. Comparable non-spike TCR breadth was observed between vaccine and placebo recipients, consistent with only spike being contained in the vaccine. The study was not powered for comparison of responses between vaccine doses or regimens. After vaccination, spike-specific CD8+ and CD4+ T cell responses were reported to show substantial breadth.

Including cysteine and phenylalanine, the CDR3 has 16 amino acids. Just the 48-base CDR3 DNA is kept, in frame starting at base 1. CDR1 is given as KGHSH and CDR2 as LQKENI, both from the germline V gene. From V the trimming removes 1 base and from J it removes 4 bases, while the gene matches leave 8 bases of the junction unaccounted for. The immunoSEQ Assay was used to sequence TCRbeta CDR3 regions. After extraction, genomic DNA underwent amplification by bias-controlled multiplex PCR, followed by high-throughput sequencing. The authors processed their data as follows. To quantify the absolute abundance of every unique TCRbeta CDR3 region, sequences were collapsed and filtered. T cell fraction was estimated by normalizing TCRbeta template counts to usable DNA, with usable DNA measured through amplification of reference genes found in all nucleated cells. Repertoire TCRs were annotated as SARS-CoV-2-specific when V gene, CDR3 amino acid sequence and J gene were exactly matched to a known reactive TCR set. The reference SARS-CoV-2 TCR set was derived from MIRA and filtered for enrichment in COVID-19-positive ImmuneCODE repertoires, a step that removed public or cross-reactive TCRs. Using the MIRA antigens, annotated TCRs were further analysed by specific ORF or by position within an ORF. Depth was the summed frequency of annotated unique rearrangements, while breadth was defined as annotated unique rearrangements over total unique productive rearrangements. Two-sided Wilcoxon rank-sum tests were applied when comparing TCR breadth between groups. Imported from immuneACCESS, the table was reduced by TCRdb to in-frame sequences with V and J called. These copies leave out some clones; in studies compared against another copy, an unresolved V gene accounts for under half, and the cause of the remainder is not known. That table furnishes V, J and clone size, whereas the DNA furnished D and trimming. The table for this sample lists just over 350,000 clones; 80% to 90% of them were counted only once. About 3.3% of the sample belongs to the ten largest clones.

Of note for this clone: Its antigen is currently not known. No much larger clonotype is one base removed from it; base qualities were not supplied.

The treatment or condition label, read with the paper, signifies: some 19 received Ad26.COV2.S at low or high dose, single or two shots; about 5 received placebo; per-sample allocation not given. Repertoires of vaccine and placebo recipients were sequenced from samples taken on day 63 after the first injection. Cohort 1b enrolled around 24 adults aged 18-55 years at a single site in Boston, USA, between 29 July and 7 August 2020. Ad26.COV2.S was a replication-incompetent adenovirus type 26 vector that expressed a prefusion-stabilized SARS-CoV-2 spike protein derived from the original Wuhan strain.

The sequence is built from TRBV18 and TRBJ2-7, with 9 central nucleotides matching TRBD1. The receptor comes from a person between 18 and 65 years old who received the Ad26.COV2.S COVID-19 vaccine or a placebo. Sequencing was performed on peripheral blood, taken in a trial of Ad26.COV2.S vaccine versus placebo. CDR3 reads: CASSPRRTGVSYEQYF. The bases are TGTGCCAGCTCACCACGTCGGACAGGGGTTTCATACGAGCAGTACTTC.